This T cell receptor (beta chain) was documented in a study of metastatic and nonmetastatic thyroid tumors. Study-wide context: Malignant thyroid and benign thyroid patients provided blood and tumor or nodule tissue whose repertoires were compared.

Findings and limits, study-wide: When malignant thyroid tumors were compared with benign nodules, TCR beta diversity was reportedly significantly higher in the malignant tumors. This held in both blood and tumor samples.

Among the patients, none had received any treatment before thyroid surgery. This clone was observed at least ten times. No antigen is known for it. TCRdb re-analyzed the PCR reads using MiXCR. The repertoire holds 13,000 or so clones, with around 23% as singletons. The germline gives CDR1 DFQATT, CDR2 SNEGSKA (reference sequence). Trimming took off 2 bases at V and 6 bases at J, with 17 bases between the two ends. The CDR3 consists of 15 residues. This TCR was sampled from a male donor with papillary thyroid cancer or a benign thyroid nodule (not recorded which). Some clones in this sample may be carry-over from other donors' samples. The chain recombines TRBV20-1 with TRBJ2-1; D perhaps matches TRBD2 (6 bases). The sequenced sample consisted of blood. Written as DNA, the CDR3 is TGCAGTGCTAGACCCCCCCCTCCCGGGGGCAATGAGCAGTTCTTC. This translates into CSARPPPPGGNEQFF.